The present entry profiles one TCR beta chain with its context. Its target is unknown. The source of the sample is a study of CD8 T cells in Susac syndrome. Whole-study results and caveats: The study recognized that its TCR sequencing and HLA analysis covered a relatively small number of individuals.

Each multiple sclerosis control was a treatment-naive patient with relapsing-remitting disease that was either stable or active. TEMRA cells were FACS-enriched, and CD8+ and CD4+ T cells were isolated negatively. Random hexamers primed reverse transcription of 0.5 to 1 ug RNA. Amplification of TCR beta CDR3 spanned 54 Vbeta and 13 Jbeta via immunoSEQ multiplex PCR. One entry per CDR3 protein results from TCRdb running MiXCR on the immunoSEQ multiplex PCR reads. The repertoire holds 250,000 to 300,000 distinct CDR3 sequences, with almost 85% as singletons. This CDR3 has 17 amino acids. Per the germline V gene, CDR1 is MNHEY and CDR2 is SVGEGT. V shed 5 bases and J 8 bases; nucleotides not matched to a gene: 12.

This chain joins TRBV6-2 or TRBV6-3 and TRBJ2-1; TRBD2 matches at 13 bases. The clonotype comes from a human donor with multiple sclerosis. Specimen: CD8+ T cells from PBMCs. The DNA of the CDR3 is TGTGCCAGCAGTGCCCGGGGTGGGACTAGCGGGACGTATGAGCAGTTCTTC. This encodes CASSARGGTSGTYEQFF.